The rows below give T cell receptor beta chains drawn from one sample of a study of shared clonotypes between healthy human individuals. Profiling relied on immunoSEQ multiplex PCR, and the TCRdb table lists in-frame clones only, not all of them. In the table there are some 1 million clones, about 76% of which are singletons. Sample: memory CD4+ T cells sorted from blood. The receptor set was obtained from a man aged 18 to 29 in good health. Both conserved end residues are part of each CDR3. The D gene is left open where the match is weak. Rows may omit the clone size; those that give it use once, few, many or a size class.

V,size,D,J,CDR3,DNA
TRBV5-1,few,TRBD1,TRBJ1-2,CASSPTYDRVYGYTF,TGCGCCAGCAGCCCAACCTACGACAGGGTATACGGCTACACCTTC
TRBV7-2,.,TRBD2,TRBJ2-1,CASSLFTGGNEQFF,TGTGCCAGCAGCTTGTTCACGGGAGGCAATGAGCAGTTCTTC
TRBV11-2,.,.,TRBJ1-3,CASSLDYRNTIYF,TGTGCCAGCAGCTTAGATTATCGAAACACCATATATTTT
TRBV28,.,.,TRBJ2-5,CASRRHGETQYF,TGTGCCAGCAGGCGACACGGAGAGACCCAGTACTTC
TRBV5-1,once,TRBD1,TRBJ1-6,CASSYTGEVNSPLHF,TGCGCCAGCAGCTATACAGGGGAGGTTAATTCACCCCTCCACTTT
TRBV7-6,.,.,TRBJ1-4,CASSPGTTGEKLFF,TGTGCCAGCAGCCCTGGGACCACCGGTGAAAAACTGTTTTTT
TRBV6-1,.,.,TRBJ2-1,CASSEIISEQFF,TGTGCCAGCAGTGAAATTATCAGTGAGCAGTTCTTC
TRBV5-1,few,.,TRBJ1-1,CASSSGNSNTEAFF,TGCGCCAGCAGCTCGGGCAACAGTAACACTGAAGCTTTCTTT
TRBV7-6,.,TRBD1,TRBJ1-6,CASSLGAGGLGSPLHF,TGTGCCAGCAGCTTAGGGGCAGGGGGTCTAGGATCACCCCTCCACTTT
TRBV19,.,TRBD1,TRBJ1-2,CASRIQGGNGYTF,TGTGCCAGTAGGATACAGGGGGGGAATGGCTACACCTTC
TRBV4-1,.,TRBD2,TRBJ2-2,CASSPLGRAHTGELFF,TGCGCCAGCAGCCCCTTGGGGAGGGCCCACACCGGGGAGCTGTTTTTT
TRBV6-1,.,.,TRBJ2-7,CASSERGRSEQYF,TGTGCCAGCAGTGAACGGGGAAGGTCCGAGCAGTACTTC
TRBV30,.,.,TRBJ2-3,CAWTLYTDTQYF,TGTGCCTGGACCTTGTACACAGATACGCAGTATTTT
TRBV2,.,.,TRBJ2-7,CASSSGPWNEQYF,TGTGCCAGCAGTTCGGGACCTTGGAACGAGCAGTACTTC
TRBV19,few,TRBD1,TRBJ2-5,CASNQGAGETQYF,TGTGCCAGTAACCAGGGGGCGGGAGAGACCCAGTACTTC
TRBV7-2,.,.,TRBJ2-7,CASSLGPVREQYF,TGTGCCAGCAGCCTCGGGCCTGTGCGCGAGCAGTACTTC
TRBV7-9,.,TRBD2,TRBJ2-7,CASSSPSGSSYEQYF,TGTGCCAGCAGCTCCCCTAGCGGGAGCTCCTACGAGCAGTACTTC
TRBV7-8,.,.,TRBJ1-5,CASSSTTGLGSNQPQHF,TGTGCCAGCAGCTCCACCACAGGGCTCGGTAGCAATCAGCCCCAGCATTTT
TRBV5-8,.,.,TRBJ2-7,CASSLNVGGLSSYEQYF,TGTGCCAGCAGCTTAAACGTCGGGGGCCTTTCCTCCTACGAGCAGTACTTC
TRBV5-4,.,TRBD2,TRBJ2-3,CASSGTSGGNTDTQYF,TGTGCCAGCAGCGGGACTAGCGGGGGAAACACAGATACGCAGTATTTT
TRBV5-1,few,.,TRBJ1-5,CASSLGGDQPQHF,TGCGCCAGCAGCTTGGGAGGGGATCAGCCCCAGCATTTT
TRBV5-1,.,TRBD1,TRBJ2-5,CASSLGGRDSGETQYF,TGCGCCAGCAGCTTGGGGGGCCGGGACAGTGGGGAGACCCAGTACTTC
TRBV6-6,.,.,TRBJ1-6,CASSYSQDSPLHF,TGTGCCAGCAGTTACTCGCAGGATTCACCCCTCCACTTT
TRBV7-8,.,.,TRBJ2-1,CASSRGGGYNEQFF,TGTGCCAGCAGCCGAGGTGGGGGGTACAATGAGCAGTTCTTC
TRBV9,.,TRBD2,TRBJ2-2,CASSVGADFPGRSLPKNTGELFF,TGTGCCAGCAGCGTAGGGGCAGACTTTCCCGGGAGGTCCCTGCCTAAGAACACCGGGGAGCTGTTTTTT
TRBV30,.,TRBD1,TRBJ1-4,CAWSLDRVEKLFF,TGTGCCTGGAGTTTGGACAGGGTTGAAAAACTGTTTTTT
TRBV28,.,.,TRBJ2-7,CASSLYGQSYEQYF,TGTGCCAGCAGTTTATACGGACAAAGCTACGAGCAGTACTTC
TRBV7-9,.,TRBD2,TRBJ2-3,CASSSAGGADTQYF,TGTGCCAGCAGCTCAGCGGGGGGGGCAGATACGCAGTATTTT
TRBV2,once,TRBD2,TRBJ2-1,CASGGASGSNEQFF,TGTGCCAGCGGAGGGGCTAGCGGGAGCAATGAGCAGTTCTTC
TRBV5-1,.,TRBD1,TRBJ2-2,CASSTPGGGTGELFF,TGCGCCAGCAGCACCCCAGGGGGCGGGACCGGGGAGCTGTTTTTT
TRBV5-1,.,.,TRBJ1-3,CASSLDRQTPGNTIYF,TGCGCCAGCAGCTTGGACCGCCAAACGCCCGGAAACACCATATATTTT
TRBV5-3,once,.,TRBJ1-3,CARSPEPGARNTIYF,TGTGCCAGAAGCCCCGAACCGGGGGCGCGGAACACCATATATTTT
TRBV2,.,TRBD1,TRBJ1-2,CASSVGQGVYGYTF,TGTGCCAGCAGTGTAGGACAGGGGGTCTATGGCTACACCTTC
TRBV28,.,TRBD2,TRBJ2-7,CASSEGGVAYEQYF,TGTGCCAGCAGTGAGGGAGGGGTCGCCTACGAGCAGTACTTC
TRBV10-3,.,.,TRBJ1-5,CAISESGTSNQPQHF,TGTGCCATCAGTGAGTCAGGTACCTCCAATCAGCCCCAGCATTTT
TRBV5-5,.,.,TRBJ1-5,CASSLLLGNNQPQHF,TGTGCCAGCAGCTTGCTACTGGGGAACAATCAGCCCCAGCATTTT
TRBV5-6,once,TRBD2,TRBJ2-1,CASHPPTSGNPIYNEQFF,TGTGCCAGCCACCCCCCGACTAGCGGGAATCCTATCTACAATGAGCAGTTCTTC
TRBV2,.,.,TRBJ1-6,CASSEKVWVRNSPLHF,TGTGCCAGCAGTGAAAAGGTCTGGGTGAGAAATTCACCCCTCCACTTT
TRBV27,.,TRBD1,TRBJ2-1,CASRGQGLGENEQFF,TGTGCCAGCAGGGGACAGGGGCTGGGGGAAAATGAGCAGTTCTTC
TRBV5-1,many,.,TRBJ2-7,CASSLLGSYEQYF,TGCGCCAGCAGCCTTTTAGGCTCCTACGAGCAGTACTTC
TRBV7-9,.,.,TRBJ1-2,CASSLVGAGGNYGYTF,TGTGCCAGCAGCTTAGTGGGGGCTGGTGGTAACTATGGCTACACCTTC
TRBV5-1,few,.,TRBJ2-7,CASSFALPFPGQYYEQYF,TGCGCCAGCAGCTTTGCCCTTCCATTTCCGGGACAATATTACGAGCAGTACTTC
TRBV6-5,.,.,TRBJ2-7,CASSYTYEQYF,TGTGCCAGCAGCTATACCTACGAGCAGTACTTC
TRBV18,.,TRBD1,TRBJ1-1,CASSPQRQGGSNTEAFF,TGTGCCAGCTCACCCCAACGACAGGGGGGCTCGAACACTGAAGCTTTCTTT
TRBV28,.,TRBD1,TRBJ1-5,CASSLPYSTGGQPQHF,TGTGCCAGCAGCCTTCCCTACTCCACAGGGGGCCAGCCCCAGCATTTT
TRBV5-6,.,.,TRBJ2-5,CASSPLLVGTQETQYF,TGTGCCAGCAGCCCGCTACTGGTGGGGACCCAAGAGACCCAGTACTTC
TRBV15,.,TRBD1,TRBJ2-7,CATSSRDRGSYEQYF,TGTGCCACCAGCAGCCGGGACAGGGGCTCCTACGAGCAGTACTTC
TRBV28,.,TRBD1,TRBJ1-5,CASSYGQAVVNQPQHF,TGTGCCAGCAGTTATGGACAGGCGGTGGTCAATCAGCCCCAGCATTTT
TRBV29-1,few,TRBD1,TRBJ1-1,CSADRVNTEAFF,TGCAGCGCGGACAGGGTGAACACTGAAGCTTTCTTT
TRBV10-3,.,TRBD2,TRBJ2-2,CAISVAGESTGELFF,TGTGCCATCAGTGTGGCGGGAGAGAGCACCGGGGAGTTGTTTTTT
TRBV7-9,.,.,TRBJ1-2,CASSLDPRADYGYTF,TGTGCCAGCAGCTTAGACCCTCGGGCCGACTATGGCTACACCTTC
TRBV6-1,few,TRBD1,TRBJ1-5,CASAGQGGYQPQHF,TGTGCCAGCGCCGGACAGGGGGGGTATCAGCCCCAGCATTTT
TRBV5-1,many,TRBD1,TRBJ1-6,CASSQDRSNNSPLHF,TGCGCCAGCAGCCAGGACAGGTCCAATAATTCACCCCTCCACTTT
TRBV6-5,.,TRBD1,TRBJ1-1,CASSPGQMNTEAFF,TGTGCCAGCAGTCCGGGACAGATGAACACTGAAGCTTTCTTT
TRBV2,.,.,TRBJ1-2,CASSESGTYGYTF,TGTGCCAGCAGTGAATCAGGGACCTATGGCTACACCTTC